Shown below are 17 T cell receptor beta chains from a single sample sequenced in a study of blood T cell repertoires in COVID-19. The protocol was immunoSEQ multiplex PCR, while the TCRdb copy is restricted to in-frame clones and leaves out a portion. The sample lists some 330,000 clones; 65% to 90% were seen once. Sequencing input: PBMCs or T cells enriched from blood (not recorded which). The receptor set was obtained from a young man who had recovered from COVID-19.

The chain uses TRBV5-1 and TRBJ2-7, with a tentative D call TRBD1 (7 bases). The CDR3 spans 17 residues. Trimming removed 1 base at V and 2 bases at J, with 19 bases between. Germline V gene data show CDR1 as SGHRS and CDR2 as YFSETQ. CDR3 residues: CASSLMWRDSTAYEQYF. The CDR3 nucleotides are TGCGCCAGCAGCTTGATGTGGCGGGACAGCACCGCCTACGAGCAGTACTTC.

The chain carries TRBV7-6 and TRBJ1-2, with a possible D match to TRBD1 (5 bases). The CDR3 spans 19 residues. V lost 5 bases and J lost 3, with 28 bases in between. The germline gives CDR1 SGHVS, CDR2 FNYEAQ. The CDR3 region has the DNA TGTGCCAGCAGCCGCGCCATTTCTACTGCGAGGGGAGGTGACTATGGCTACACCTTC. It yields the protein CASSRAISTARGGDYGYTF.

In DNA, the CDR3 is TGTGCCAGCAGCTTAGAGTTAGAAATCTACAATGAGCAGTTCTTC. Amino acid sequence: CASSLELEIYNEQFF. The chain couples TRBV13 to TRBJ2-1; D unclear. The CDR3 is made up of 15 amino acids. Germline CDR1 reads PRHDT; CDR2 reads FYEKMQ (reference sequence). Between the trimmed V and J ends, which lost 1 base and 3 bases, there was a span of 10 bases.

The chain employs TRBV28 and TRBJ2-2; tentative D call: TRBD1 (5 bases). Germline-derived CDR1 and CDR2 are MDHEN and SYDVKM. The CDR3 sequence is 13 residues long. V was pared by 2 bases and J by 6 bases, with 7 bases between. CDR3 nucleotide sequence: TGTGCCAGCAGTTTACCACAGGCCGGGGAGCTGTTTTTT. This encodes CASSLPQAGELFF.

J is TRBJ2-1 and V is TRBV18; D is perhaps TRBD1 (6 bases). The germline V and J ends were trimmed by 5 bases and 0 bases, with 17 bases remaining between them. CDR3 size: 17 residues. The germline gives CDR1 KGHSH, CDR2 LQKENI. DNA of the CDR3: TGTGCCAGCTCATCGACGGGACACCTGAGCTCCTACAATGAGCAGTTCTTC. Protein sequence: CASSSTGHLSSYNEQFF.

This clone showed up just once. The rearrangement uses TRBV10-3 and TRBJ2-3; 7 positions agree with TRBD1. The CDR3 runs to 13 residues. The V segment lost 9 bases and the J segment 2 bases; nucleotides outside the gene matches: 5. Germline V gene data show CDR1 as ENHRY and CDR2 as SYGVKD. The CDR3: CAIGQAFTDTQYF. The CDR3 bases are TGTGCCATTGGACAGGCGTTCACAGATACGCAGTATTTT.

This chain uses TRBV27 with TRBJ2-2, with a weak D call TRBD2 (6 bases). CDR1 MNHEY and CDR2 SMNVEV come from the germline V gene (reference sequence). The CDR3 consists of 14 residues. The V end lost 10 bases, the J end lost 5 bases, and 17 bases lay between the germline ends. The CDR3: CATQEGRRTGELFF. CDR3 bases: TGTGCCACCCAGGAAGGGAGGAGGACCGGGGAGCTGTTTTTT.

The chain links TRBV10-3 to TRBJ2-7; the D gene is possibly TRBD2 (5 bases). The CDR3 is 14 residues long. V gave up 6 bases and J gave up 0 bases, with 12 bases separating them. Germline V gene sequence: CDR1 ENHRY, CDR2 SYGVKD. Written as DNA, the CDR3 is TGTGCCATCAGGAACGGGGAAAGCTCCTACGAGCAGTACTTC. Its translation: CAIRNGESSYEQYF.

The gene calls are TRBV19 and TRBJ2-7, with 8 bases matching TRBD2. This CDR3 spans 16 amino acids. CDR1 is LNHDA, CDR2 SQIVND, per germline (reference sequence). With V trimmed by 6 bases and J by 8 bases, 18 bases remained unmatched. CDR3 in DNA: TGTGCCAGTAGCTACTCGCGGGGGGCTACCCCCGCCAAGCAGTACTTC. Protein product: CASSYSRGATPAKQYF.

V and J are TRBV7-9 and TRBJ1-2; 8 bases line up with TRBD1. Germline trimming cut 1 base from V and 5 bases from J; bases unmatched to any gene: 6. Germline V gene sequence: CDR1 SEHNR, CDR2 FQNEAQ (reference sequence). The CDR3 extends over 15 amino acids. For the CDR3, the DNA is TGTGCCAGCAGCTTAGTGACAGGGGAGGGGTATGGCTACACCTTC. Translated, it gives CASSLVTGEGYGYTF.

The chain uses TRBV24-1 and TRBJ2-7, with 8 nucleotides matching TRBD1. The length of the CDR3 is 15 residues. Trimming took 5 bases from V and 1 from J; bases not matched to a gene: 6. From germline, CDR1 is KGHDR and CDR2 SFDVKD. The CDR3 loop reads CATSGTGGTSYEQYF. The DNA of the CDR3 is TGTGCCACCAGTGGTACAGGGGGGACATCCTACGAGCAGTACTTC.

The V and J genes are TRBV9 and TRBJ1-2, with D uncertain. V lost 0 bases, J lost 4 bases, and 16 bases lay in between. This CDR3 has 16 residues. Germline V CDR1 and CDR2: SGDLS, YYNGEE. CDR3 DNA: TGTGCCAGCAGCGTAGCGGCAGCGGTAGGTGTCTATGGCTACACCTTC. Its translation: CASSVAAAVGVYGYTF.

V is TRBV28 and J is TRBJ1-5; D gene unclear. This CDR3 contains 15 residues. The V and J ends lost 5 bases and 4 bases respectively, with 15 bases between them. Germline V gene lookup returns CDR1 MDHEN and CDR2 SYDVKM. CDR3 protein: CASSPQSQANQPQHF. CDR3 bases: TGTGCCAGCAGTCCGCAGTCCCAGGCAAATCAGCCCCAGCATTTT.

The chain couples TRBV29-1 to TRBJ1-1, with D possibly matching TRBD1 (6 bases). V gave up 0 bases and J gave up 0 bases, with 23 bases separating them. Germline V gene data show CDR1 as SQVTM and CDR2 as ANQGSEA. The CDR3 contains 19 residues. Here the CDR3 DNA reads TGCAGCGTTGAAGATAGGGGGGGTCAGGGCCAACCCATGAACACTGAAGCTTTCTTT. Amino acid sequence: CSVEDRGGQGQPMNTEAFF.

The chain is built from TRBV5-1 and TRBJ1-1; D gene ambiguous. The length of the CDR3 is 16 residues. Germline loops: CDR1 SGHRS, CDR2 YFSETQ. The V gene lost 0 bases and the J gene lost 2 bases, with 14 bases spanning the gap. The CDR3 loop is CASSLADGVGNTEAFF. The CDR3 DNA reads TGCGCCAGCAGCTTGGCCGACGGGGTGGGAAACACTGAAGCTTTCTTT.

This clone was found once. The chain links TRBV30 to TRBJ1-2, with D tentatively TRBD1 (5 bases). Germline V CDR1 and CDR2: GTSNPN, SVGIG (reference sequence). CDR3 size: 12 residues. V shed 0 bases and J shed 5 bases, with 7 bases lying between them. The CDR3 is CAWSVGAYGYTF. DNA of the CDR3: TGTGCCTGGAGTGTAGGGGCATATGGCTACACCTTC.

DNA for the CDR3: TGTGCCAGCAGCCCTTCGGGGGGGCCTCCACGGGGAGGCTACACCTTC. Translation: CASSPSGGPPRGGYTF. This chain links TRBV27 with TRBJ1-2; tentative D call: TRBD1 (6 bases). The CDR3 consists of 16 residues. V lost 6 bases, J lost 8 bases, and 25 bases lay in between. Germline values: CDR1 MNHEY, CDR2 SMNVEV (reference sequence).